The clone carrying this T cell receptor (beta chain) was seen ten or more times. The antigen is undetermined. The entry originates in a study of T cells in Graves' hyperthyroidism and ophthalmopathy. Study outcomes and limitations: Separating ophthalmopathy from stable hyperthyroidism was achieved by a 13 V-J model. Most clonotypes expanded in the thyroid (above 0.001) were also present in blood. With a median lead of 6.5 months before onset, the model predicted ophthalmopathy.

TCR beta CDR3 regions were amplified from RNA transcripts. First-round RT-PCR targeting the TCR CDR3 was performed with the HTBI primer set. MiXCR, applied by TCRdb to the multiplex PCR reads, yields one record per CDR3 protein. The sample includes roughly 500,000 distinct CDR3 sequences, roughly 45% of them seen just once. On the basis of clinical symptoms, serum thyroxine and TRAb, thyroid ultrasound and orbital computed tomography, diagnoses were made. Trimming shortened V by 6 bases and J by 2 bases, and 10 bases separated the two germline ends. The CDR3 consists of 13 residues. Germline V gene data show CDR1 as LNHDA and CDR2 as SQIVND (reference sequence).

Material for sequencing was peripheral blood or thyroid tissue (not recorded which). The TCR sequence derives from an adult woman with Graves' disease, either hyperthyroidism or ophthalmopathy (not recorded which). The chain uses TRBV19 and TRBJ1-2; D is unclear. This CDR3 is CASSDFINYGYTF. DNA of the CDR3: TGTGCCAGTAGCGACTTTATCAACTATGGCTACACCTTC.